This passage covers 14 T cell receptor beta chains from one sample sequenced in a study of CD8+ T cells in alopecia areata. TCR sequencing used cDNA made by reverse transcription of extracted RNA. The table came from immunoSEQ multiplex PCR; TCRdb's copy has only in-frame clones and leaves some out. The sample yields over 100,000 clones, 50% to 55% seen once. Treatment denoted: oral pan-JAK inhibitor, 5-10 mg twice daily. The material sequenced was CD4+ T cells sorted from blood, taken at week 4, from a patient treated with tofacitinib. These receptors were obtained from a human donor with alopecia areata.

This clone was seen more than once but under ten times. As DNA, the CDR3 is TGTGCCACCAAGTACCCTCCCGGGGAGCTGTTTTTT. Amino acids: CATKYPPGELFF. The chain has TRBV6-5 and TRBJ2-2, with D unresolved. CDR1 and CDR2 from the germline V gene are MNHEY and SVGAGI. This CDR3 is built from 12 residues. V dropped 10 bases and J dropped 6 bases, with 12 bases sitting between them.

The chain combines TRBV27 with TRBJ1-1; D gene ambiguous. Germline loops: CDR1 MNHEY, CDR2 SMNVEV (reference sequence). The CDR3 has 15 residues. Trimming stripped 2 bases from V and 0 bases from J, with 10 bases between. The CDR3 loop reads CASSLGMRLNTEAFF. CDR3 sequence (DNA): TGTGCCAGCAGTTTAGGGATGCGCCTGAACACTGAAGCTTTCTTT.

This clone has more than one count but fewer than ten. The rearrangement joins TRBV6-5 to TRBJ1-2, with D perhaps matching TRBD1 (5 bases). V was pared by 6 bases and J by 8 bases, with 22 bases between. This CDR3 has 15 residues. Germline V lookup: CDR1 MNHEY, CDR2 SVGAGI. CDR3: CASRQKGLPTEGYTF. The CDR3 bases are TGTGCCAGCAGACAAAAGGGACTACCAACCGAGGGCTACACCTTC.

V gene TRBV29-1 combines with J gene TRBJ2-1, with TRBD2 matching 9 bases. Losses at the gene ends were 4 bases for V and 7 bases for J; bases not matched to a gene: 5. This CDR3 spans 13 amino acids. Germline V CDR1 and CDR2: SQVTM, ANQGSEA. The CDR3 sequence: CSVGGRAMNEQFF. CDR3 DNA: TGCAGCGTTGGCGGGAGGGCCATGAATGAGCAGTTCTTC.

The chain links TRBV9 to TRBJ2-7; D is uncertain. Germline V gene sequence: CDR1 SGDLS, CDR2 YYNGEE. V shed 3 bases and J shed 3 bases, with 7 bases lying between them. The CDR3 is 12 amino acids. The CDR3 nucleotides are TGTGCCAGCAGCGGCCAAGACTACGAGCAGTACTTC. This encodes CASSGQDYEQYF.

The chain joins TRBV18 to TRBJ1-5; D not certain. V dropped 3 bases and J dropped 0 bases, with 18 bases sitting between them. CDR3 length: 18 amino acids. The germline V gene has CDR1 KGHSH and CDR2 LQKENI. The CDR3 sequence is CASSPSGVSTNSNQPQHF. The CDR3 DNA reads TGTGCCAGCTCACCGTCCGGCGTCTCGACTAATAGCAATCAGCCCCAGCATTTT.

This clone was picked up a small number of times. The chain has TRBV18 and TRBJ2-3, with 11 bases lining up with TRBD2. Trimming cost V 3 bases and J 4 bases; bases outside gene matches: 9. This CDR3 region has 17 residues. Germline CDR1 is KGHSH and CDR2 is LQKENI. Here the CDR3 DNA reads TGTGCCAGCTCACCTCTTCCTAGCGGGAGGAACCCAGATACGCAGTATTTT. Translating gives CASSPLPSGRNPDTQYF. The entire variable domain, with the rest obtained from reference TRBV18 and TRBJ2-3, is as follows: NAGVMQNPRHLVRRRGQEARLRCSPMKGHSHVYWYRQLPEEGLKFMVYLQKENIIDESGMPKERFSAEFPKEGPSILRIQQVVRGDSAAYFCASSPLPSGRNPDTQYFGPGTRLTVL.

CDR3 sequence: CASYLNRGQETQYF. The CDR3 DNA sequence: TGTGCCAGCTACCTAAACAGGGGGCAAGAGACCCAGTACTTC. The rearrangement joins TRBV2 to TRBJ2-5; 8 positions match TRBD1. With V trimmed by 8 bases and J by 2 bases, 7 bases remained unmatched. The germline V gene encodes CDR1 SNHLY and CDR2 FYNNEI. There are 14 residues in the CDR3.

V gene TRBV23-1 combines with J gene TRBJ1-1; no firm D call. TRBV23-1 is designated an ORF whose function remains uncertain. The ends were cut back, 5 bases at V and 0 bases at J, with 7 bases in the middle. This CDR3 has 13 amino acids. The CDR3 spells CASSIHMNTEAFF. The CDR3 region has the DNA TGCGCCAGCAGTATACATATGAACACTGAAGCTTTCTTT.

This clone appeared once. V usage is TRBV5-1 and J usage is TRBJ1-2; TRBD1 aligns across 8 bases. V gave up 2 bases and J gave up 6 bases; unmatched junction bases: 18. Germline V gene data show CDR1 as SGHRS and CDR2 as YFSETQ. CDR3 length: 18 residues. The CDR3 nucleotides read TGCGCCAGCAGCTTCAACTCAGGCGGGACAGGCGGTCGGAATGGCTACACCTTC. Its protein product is CASSFNSGGTGGRNGYTF. The entire variable domain, with the rest obtained from reference TRBV5-1 and TRBJ1-2, is as follows: KAGVTQTPRYLIKTRGQQVTLSCSPISGHRSVSWYQQTPGQGLQFLFEYFSETQRNKGNFPGRFSGRQFSNSRSEMNVSTLELGDSALYLCASSFNSGGTGGRNGYTFGSGTRLTVV.

The gene calls are TRBV4-1 and TRBJ2-1; possible D gene TRBD2, 6 bases. Germline V lookup: CDR1 MGHRA, CDR2 YSYEKL. The CDR3 loop spans 16 amino acids. V was cut by 1 base and J by 6 bases, with 16 bases left in between. Here the CDR3 DNA reads TGCGCCAGCAGCCAAGTGGGAGACGGGAGCGGCAATGAGCAGTTCTTC. Its protein product is CASSQVGDGSGNEQFF.

The chain uses TRBV5-1 and TRBJ2-1, with 13 bases matching TRBD2. The CDR3 runs to 16 residues. The germline V gene has CDR1 SGHRS and CDR2 YFSETQ. V was pared by 3 bases and J by 0 bases, with 0 bases of the junction left unmatched. CDR3 sequence (DNA): TGCGCCAGCAGCTGGACTAGCGGGAGCTCCTACAATGAGCAGTTCTTC. Translated, it gives CASSWTSGSSYNEQFF.

The rearrangement uses TRBV30 and TRBJ2-1; D perhaps matches TRBD1 (6 bases). The V gene lost 6 bases and the J gene lost 3 bases, with 18 bases spanning the gap. Germline-derived CDR1 and CDR2 are GTSNPN and SVGIG (reference sequence). The CDR3 runs 15 residues. CDR3 protein: CACGLRGIHYNEQFF. The CDR3 nucleotides are TGTGCCTGCGGTCTGAGGGGGATCCACTACAATGAGCAGTTCTTC.

The chain couples TRBV30 to TRBJ1-1; no reliable D call. The germline V and J ends were trimmed by 2 bases and 2 bases, with 9 bases remaining between them. Germline lookup yields CDR1 GTSNPN and CDR2 SVGIG (reference sequence). The length of the CDR3 is 13 residues. Here the CDR3 DNA reads TGTGCCTGGAGTTTGGGATCAAACACTGAAGCTTTCTTT. Amino acids: CAWSLGSNTEAFF.